This T cell receptor (beta chain) originates from a study of blood T cell repertoires in COVID-19. Study-wide background: Specimens from acute and convalescent COVID-19 originated in the United States, Italy and Spain.

Method: immunoSEQ multiplex PCR; TCRdb's copy keeps in-frame clones and lacks some. The profile shows roughly 200,000 clones, about nine tenths of them singletons. Participants spanned ages roughly 18 to 90 years and resided in about 25 US areas. Trimming removed 7 bases from V and 4 bases from J; junction bases left unmatched: 6. Germline lookup yields CDR1 SGHVS and CDR2 FQNEAQ. CDR3 length: 15 amino acids. V gene TRBV7-8 combines with J gene TRBJ2-1; 11 nucleotides line up with TRBD2. The TCR originated in a woman in her 30s with acute COVID-19. Sequenced sample: PBMCs or T cells enriched from blood (not recorded which). CDR3 bases: TGTGCCAGCAACTCATTAGCGGGGGGGTACAATGAGCAGTTCTTC. Translated: CASNSLAGGYNEQFF. Supplemented by reference TRBV7-8 and TRBJ2-1, the full variable domain reads GAGVSQSPRYKVAKRGQDVALRCDPISGHVSLFWYQQALGQGPEFLTYFQNEAQLDKSGLPSDRFFAERPEGSVSTLKIQRTQQEDSAVYLCASNSLAGGYNEQFFGPGTRLTVL.